The entry below describes one T cell receptor (beta chain). Its antigen is undetermined. This sample stems from a study of cytotoxic CD8 clonotypes in ibrutinib-treated CLL. This table comes from immunoSEQ multiplex PCR, and its TCRdb copy is limited to in-frame clones, with some not included. The sample gives fewer than 300,000 clones, around 69% of which show up once; around 6% is in the top ten. This CDR3 is 14 amino acids long. J lost 10 bases, V lost 0 bases, and 6 bases had no gene match. Germline V gene data show CDR1 as MGHRA and CDR2 as YSYEKL. General study points: Rising at ibrutinib response, clonality subsequently fell back toward baseline at progression.

This TCR derives from a human donor with chronic lymphocytic leukemia. The sequences come from PBMCs, collected at disease progression, from a patient treated with ibrutinib. The V gene is TRBV4-1, the J gene TRBJ2-1; 7 bases are a match to TRBD2. The CDR3 bases are TGCGCCAGCAGCCAAGATAGCCTAGCGGAAGAGCAGTTCTTC. It codes for CASSQDSLAEEQFF.